The entry that follows covers one TCR beta chain sequence. The record originates from a study of CDR3 diversity in severe acne. CDR1 is LNHNV and CDR2 is YYDKDF in the germline V gene (reference sequence). V lost 5 bases, J lost 4 bases, and 7 bases lay in between. The CDR3 has 12 amino acids. MiXCR, run by TCRdb on the PCR reads, gives a single entry per CDR3 protein. The table lists some 90,000 distinct CDR3 sequences, 45% to 55% of them singletons. Sequencing was carried out using blood. This sequence was found in a male donor with severe acne vulgaris. The chain is built from TRBV15 and TRBJ2-3; unclear D gene. CDR3 nucleotides: TGTGCCACCAGCGAGGCGGCAGATACGCAGTATTTT. Encoded protein: CATSEAADTQYF.